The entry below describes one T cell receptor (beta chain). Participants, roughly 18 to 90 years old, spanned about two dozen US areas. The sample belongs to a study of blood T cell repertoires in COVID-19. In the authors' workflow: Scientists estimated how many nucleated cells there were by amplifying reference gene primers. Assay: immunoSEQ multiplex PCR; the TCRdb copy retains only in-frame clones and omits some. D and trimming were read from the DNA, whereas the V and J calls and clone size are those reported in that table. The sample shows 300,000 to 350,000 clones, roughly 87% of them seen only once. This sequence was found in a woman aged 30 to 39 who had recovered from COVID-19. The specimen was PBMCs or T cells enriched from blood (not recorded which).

CDR3 sequence: CASRRTGGMNTEAFF. The CDR3 nucleotides are TGCGCCAGCAGACGGACAGGGGGGATGAACACTGAAGCTTTCTTT. This sequence joins TRBV5-1 and TRBJ1-1, with 10 bases matching TRBD1. The germline CDR1 and CDR2 sequences are SGHRS and YFSETQ. The ends lost 5 bases at V and 0 bases at J; junction bases unmatched: 4. The CDR3 is 15 amino acids. The whole variable domain, remainder taken from reference TRBV5-1 and TRBJ1-1, is KAGVTQTPRYLIKTRGQQVTLSCSPISGHRSVSWYQQTPGQGLQFLFEYFSETQRNKGNFPGRFSGRQFSNSRSEMNVSTLELGDSALYLCASRRTGGMNTEAFFGQGTRLTVV.